Sequencing of this T cell receptor (delta chain) was carried out in a study of Vδ1+ human thymocytes. Study-level points and caveats: Thymic delta-chain repertoires held about 20% Vdelta2 sequences and few Vdelta3, despite high sort purity. Highly polyclonal TRG and TRD repertoires with Gaussian CDR3 length distributions appeared in thymus.

This CDR3 contains 23 residues. The trim removed 1 base at V and 3 bases at J, leaving 24 bases unmatched. Germline lookup yields CDR1 TSWWSYY and CDR2 QGS. Alphabeta T cells were depleted, then CD3+ Vdelta1+ Vdelta2- thymocytes were FACS-sorted. Sorted Vdelta1+ thymocytes were about 97% to 99.6% pure. Sequences come from RNA converted to cDNA by reverse transcription. Pooled V-gene forward primers with one constant-region reverse primer generated the CDR3 amplicons by multiplex PCR. TCRdb redid the clone calls on the multiplex PCR reads with CATT. The sample has more than 45,000 delta-chain clones; roughly 15% are singletons. This clone was recorded a few times. Antigen: not known.

The material sequenced was Vdelta1+ gamma-delta thymocytes from the thymus. Regarding subset: FACS-sorted CD3+ TCRalphabeta- TCRVdelta1+ TCRVdelta2- thymocytes. This sequence originates from a girl under two years old who had congenital heart surgery. The chain carries TRDV1 and TRDJ1; 12 bases are a match to TRDD3. CDR3 in DNA: TGTGCTCTTGGGGAACCCCATCTTCCCTACGTTGCGTACTGGGGGATACAGGCCGATAAACTCATCTTT. This encodes CALGEPHLPYVAYWGIQADKLIF.